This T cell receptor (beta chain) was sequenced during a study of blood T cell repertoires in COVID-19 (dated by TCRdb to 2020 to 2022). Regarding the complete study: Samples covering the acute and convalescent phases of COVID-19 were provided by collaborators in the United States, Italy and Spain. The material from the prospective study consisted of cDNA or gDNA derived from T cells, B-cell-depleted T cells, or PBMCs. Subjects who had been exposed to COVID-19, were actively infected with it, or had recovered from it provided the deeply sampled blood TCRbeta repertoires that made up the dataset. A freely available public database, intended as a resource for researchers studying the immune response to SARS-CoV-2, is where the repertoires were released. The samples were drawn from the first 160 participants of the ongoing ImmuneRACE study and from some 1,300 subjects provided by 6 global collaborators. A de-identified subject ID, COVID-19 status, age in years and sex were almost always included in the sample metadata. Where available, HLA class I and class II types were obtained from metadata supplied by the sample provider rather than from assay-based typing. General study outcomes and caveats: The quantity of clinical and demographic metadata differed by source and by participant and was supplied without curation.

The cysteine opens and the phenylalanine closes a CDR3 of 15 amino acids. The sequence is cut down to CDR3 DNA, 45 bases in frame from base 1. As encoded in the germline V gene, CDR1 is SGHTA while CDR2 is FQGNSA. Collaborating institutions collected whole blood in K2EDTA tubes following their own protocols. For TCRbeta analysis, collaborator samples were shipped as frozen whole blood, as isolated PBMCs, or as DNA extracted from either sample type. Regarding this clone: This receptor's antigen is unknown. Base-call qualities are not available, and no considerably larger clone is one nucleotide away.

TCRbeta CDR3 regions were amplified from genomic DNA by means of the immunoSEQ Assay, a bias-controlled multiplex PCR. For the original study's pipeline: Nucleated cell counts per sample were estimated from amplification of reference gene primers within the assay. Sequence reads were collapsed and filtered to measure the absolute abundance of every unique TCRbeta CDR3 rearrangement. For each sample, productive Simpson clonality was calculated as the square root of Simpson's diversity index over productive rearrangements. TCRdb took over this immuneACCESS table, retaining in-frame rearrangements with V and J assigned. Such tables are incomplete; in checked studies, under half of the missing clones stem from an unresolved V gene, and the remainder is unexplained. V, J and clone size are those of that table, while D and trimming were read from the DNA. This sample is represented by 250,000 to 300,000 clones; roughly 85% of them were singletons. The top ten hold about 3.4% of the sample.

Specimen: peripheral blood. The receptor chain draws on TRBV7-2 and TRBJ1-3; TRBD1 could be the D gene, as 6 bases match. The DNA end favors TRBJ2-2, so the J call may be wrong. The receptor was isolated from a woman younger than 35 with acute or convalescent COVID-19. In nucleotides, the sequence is TGTGCCAGCAGCCTCCCGGGACACAACACCGGGGAGCTGTTTTTT. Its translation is CASSLPGHNTGELFF.